The 5 T cell receptor beta chains below were found in one sample sequenced in a study of shared clonotypes between healthy human individuals. Measured with immunoSEQ multiplex PCR; TCRdb has only the in-frame clones, and not every one. The profile covers around 700,000 clones, with 92% appearing a single time and roughly 24% taken by the ten largest. The naive CD8 subset, CD45RO-negative cells positively selected for CCR7, excluded terminally differentiated effector memory CD45RA+ cells. The sequenced material came from naive CD8+ T cells sorted from blood. These receptors came from a man younger than 40 in good health.

The V and J genes are TRBV11-2 and TRBJ2-1; TRBD2 matches at 13 bases. Per germline, CDR1 SGHAT and CDR2 FQNNGV. The CDR3 extends over 16 amino acids. V shed 6 bases, J shed 9 bases, and the junction held 11 bases outside the gene matches. The CDR3 bases are TGTGCCAGCAGACCCAGGACTAGCGGGAGTTCGAGTGAGCAGTTCTTC. Its protein is CASRPRTSGSSSEQFF.

The chain employs TRBV7-9 and TRBJ1-1; no firm D call. The CDR3 has 14 residues. V was pared by 2 bases and J by 0 bases, with 7 bases between. Germline CDR1 reads SEHNR; CDR2 reads FQNEAQ (reference sequence). The chain's CDR3 is CASSLYGVNTEAFF. The CDR3 DNA sequence: TGTGCCAGCAGCTTATACGGAGTGAACACTGAAGCTTTCTTT.

Only one count was recorded for this clone. The rearrangement links TRBV7-3 to TRBJ1-2, with 10 bases identical to TRBD1. This CDR3 is built from 15 residues. V shed 0 bases, J shed 6 bases, and the junction held 4 bases outside the gene matches. Germline CDR1 and CDR2: SGHTA and FQGTGA. The CDR3 sequence is CASSLTGTGVNGYTF. The CDR3 nucleotides read TGTGCCAGCAGCTTAACCGGGACAGGGGTGAATGGCTACACCTTC. Based on the CDR3 plus reference TRBV7-3 and TRBJ1-2, the full variable domain is GAGVSQTPSNKVTEKGKYVELRCDPISGHTALYWYRQSLGQGPEFLIYFQGTGAADDSGLPNDRFFAVRPEGSVSTLKIQRTERGDSAVYLCASSLTGTGVNGYTFGSGTRLTVV.

The chain has TRBV29-1 and TRBJ2-7; maybe TRBD1 (6 bases). The CDR3 is 13 amino acids. V was pared by 6 bases and J by 0 bases, with 12 bases between. Germline loops: CDR1 SQVTM, CDR2 ANQGSEA. CDR3 amino acids: CSVVTGISYEQYF. The DNA for the CDR3 is TGCAGCGTCGTGACAGGCATCTCCTACGAGCAGTACTTC.

Only one count was recorded for this clone. The V call is TRBV11-2, the J call TRBJ2-3; 8 bases fit TRBD1. From germline, CDR1 is SGHAT and CDR2 FQNNGV. The length of the CDR3 is 17 residues. With V trimmed by 5 bases and J by 3 bases, 13 bases remained unmatched. CDR3 region: CASSPTRTGMGTDTQYF. CDR3 DNA: TGTGCCAGCAGCCCAACCCGGACAGGGATGGGGACAGATACGCAGTATTTT. The entire variable domain, with the rest obtained from reference TRBV11-2 and TRBJ2-3, is as follows: EAGVAQSPRYKIIEKRQSVAFWCNPISGHATLYWYQQILGQGPKLLIQFQNNGVVDDSQLPKDRFSAERLKGVDSTLKIQPAKLEDSAVYLCASSPTRTGMGTDTQYFGPGTRLTVL.